This record covers a single TCR beta chain. Its antigen remains unknown. This entry belongs to a study of blood T cells in healthy people across ages. Study information: For every two T cells, template switching captured about one barcoded beta molecule. General study findings and limits: Older individuals had lower TCR beta diversity per million T cells (the decline was roughly linear).

All donors came from Russia, were Caucasian and healthy, and spanned ages about 6 to 100. The V end lost 0 bases, the J end lost 4 bases, and 11 bases lay between the germline ends. The germline gives CDR1 MNHEY, CDR2 SVGAGI. The CDR3 is 15 amino acids. Using a J-beta primer mix together with a sample-barcoded 5' primer, a second PCR was run for about 7 to 12 cycles. Using its own MiXCR run on the 5' RACE reads, TCRdb lists one record per CDR3 protein. Here the sample spans about 1.8 million distinct CDR3 sequences, approximately 50% being singletons. The receptor comes from a woman aged 40 to 50 in good health. The chain combines TRBV6-5 with TRBJ2-3; D is unclear. Sequencing was done on a sample of blood. As DNA, the CDR3 is TGTGCCAGCAGTTACTCGATGTTAGACCCAGATACGCAGTATTTT. Protein sequence: CASSYSMLDPDTQYF.